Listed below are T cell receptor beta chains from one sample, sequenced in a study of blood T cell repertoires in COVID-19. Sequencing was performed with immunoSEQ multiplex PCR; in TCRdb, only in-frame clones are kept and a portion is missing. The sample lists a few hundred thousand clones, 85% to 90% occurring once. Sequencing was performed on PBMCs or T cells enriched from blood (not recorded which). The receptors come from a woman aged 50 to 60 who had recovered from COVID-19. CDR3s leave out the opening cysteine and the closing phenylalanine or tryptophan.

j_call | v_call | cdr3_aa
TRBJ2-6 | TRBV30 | AWMRGGGANVLT
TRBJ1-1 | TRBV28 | ASSLLGAAF
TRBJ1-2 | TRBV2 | ASSAGTAEELFYGYT
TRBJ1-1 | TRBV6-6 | ASFRDRGFTEAF
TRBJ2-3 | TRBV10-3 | AIRDSGGVSTDTQY
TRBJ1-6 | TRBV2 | ASSVGTPRDSPLH
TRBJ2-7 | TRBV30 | AWSTGGRLSYEQY
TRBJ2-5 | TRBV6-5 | ASSQPGSVETQY
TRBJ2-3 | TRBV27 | ASRDYNFPDTQY
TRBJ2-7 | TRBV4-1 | ASSRGTSGVSYEQY
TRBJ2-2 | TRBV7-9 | ASSLWTRTGVSRELF
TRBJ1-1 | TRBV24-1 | ATLQWRNTEAF
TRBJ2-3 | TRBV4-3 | ASSQDGRGGTDTQY
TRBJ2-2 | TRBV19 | ASSPRDRDTGELF
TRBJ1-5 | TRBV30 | AWAGYSNQPQH
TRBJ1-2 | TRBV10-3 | AISEPGVGYT
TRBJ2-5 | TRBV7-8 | ASSSLSGETQY
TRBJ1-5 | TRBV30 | AWQQGNQPQH
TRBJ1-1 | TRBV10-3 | AIRGGGDEAF
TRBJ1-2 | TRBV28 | ASSFLAQYGYT
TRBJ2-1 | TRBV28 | ASSPGGSYNEQF
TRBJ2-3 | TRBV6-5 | ASRATDTQY
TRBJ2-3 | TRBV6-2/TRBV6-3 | ASSWAGTDTQY
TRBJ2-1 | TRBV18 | ASSPTLGREQF
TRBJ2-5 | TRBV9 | ASSVSGGLQETQY
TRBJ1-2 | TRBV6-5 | ASSSQGGADGYT
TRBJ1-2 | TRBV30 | AWDLGGYGYT
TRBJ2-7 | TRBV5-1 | ATRTGTGGSEQY
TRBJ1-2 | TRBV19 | ASSIDQGANYGYT
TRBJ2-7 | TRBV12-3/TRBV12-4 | ASNRQGNYEQY
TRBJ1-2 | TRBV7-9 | ASSLEGQAGGYT
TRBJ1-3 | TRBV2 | ASSRTGSGNTIY
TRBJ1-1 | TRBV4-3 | ASSQEVRGTEAF
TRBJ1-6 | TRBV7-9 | ASSTTDGSSYNSPLH
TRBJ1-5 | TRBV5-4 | ASSSSGASNQPQH
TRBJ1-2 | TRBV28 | ASSLLTGGVDYT
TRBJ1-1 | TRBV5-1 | ASSPSGGFAEAF
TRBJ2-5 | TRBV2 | ASEGGETQY
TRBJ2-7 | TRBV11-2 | ASSSSSGGAYEQY
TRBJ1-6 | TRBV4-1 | ASSHLTGPSPLH
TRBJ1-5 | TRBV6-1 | ASSEVGTGVQPQH
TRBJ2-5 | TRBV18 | ASSPPRPQETQY
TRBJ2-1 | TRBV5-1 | ASSLGGSPRSSYNEQF
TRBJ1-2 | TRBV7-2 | ASSLGQNYGYT
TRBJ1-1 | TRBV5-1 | ASGRDRGSITEAF
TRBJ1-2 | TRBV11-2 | ASSPGTANGYT
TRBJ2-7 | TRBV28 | ASSRTASYEQY
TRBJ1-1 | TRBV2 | ASRATGGYTEAF
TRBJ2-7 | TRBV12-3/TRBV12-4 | ASSFRGYEQY
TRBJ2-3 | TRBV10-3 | AMSERGTDTQY
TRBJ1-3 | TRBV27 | ASSIGGFSGNTIY
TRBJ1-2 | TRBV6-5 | ASSTSGEPYGYT
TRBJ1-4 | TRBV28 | ASSLGQGLNEKLF
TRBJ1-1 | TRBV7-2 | ASSSGMNTEAF
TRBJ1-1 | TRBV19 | ASTQPSAGGEAF
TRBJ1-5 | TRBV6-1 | ASSETTGGQPQH
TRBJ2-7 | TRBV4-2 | ASSNGGPNRYEQY
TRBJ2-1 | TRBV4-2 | ASSQGTAGQF
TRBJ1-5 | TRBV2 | ASSESSNQPQH